This paragraph reports one T cell receptor (beta chain). What it binds is not known. Total RNA was isolated from each sample in quantities of at least 5 micrograms. The sample belongs to a study of blood T cells in healthy people across ages. Findings and caveats of the study: Researchers judged that diversity estimates from one million T cells fell short of true values. In long-lived donors, naive CD4+ cell counts and diversity exceeded those of aged donors. Per-million-T-cell TCR beta diversity fell roughly linearly with age.

Germline V gene lookup returns CDR1 SGHVS and CDR2 FQNEAQ. The CDR3 extends over 15 amino acids. With 3 bases removed from V and 2 bases from J, the gap between germline ends came to 11 bases. The authors ran a second PCR of roughly 6 to 12 cycles using a sample-barcoded 5' primer and a J-beta primer mix. TCRdb passed the 5' RACE reads through MiXCR, listing each CDR3 protein once. Here the sample spans 1.6 million or so distinct CDR3 sequences, roughly 32% being singletons. The chain joins TRBV7-8 to TRBJ2-1, with a weak D call TRBD2 (6 bases). The clonotype comes from a woman aged 25 to 39 in good health. Sequencing was performed on blood. CDR3 sequence: CASSFSSDPYNEQFF. The CDR3 DNA sequence: TGTGCCAGCAGCTTCTCTAGCGATCCCTACAATGAGCAGTTCTTC.